This T cell receptor beta chain was sequenced during a study of patients and donors after allogeneic stem cell transplantation. This clonotype was seen only a few times. The CDR3 contains 16 residues. V was trimmed by 2 bases and J by 1 base, leaving 12 bases between them. Germline lookup yields CDR1 SGHTA and CDR2 FQGNSA. TCRdb passed the RT-PCR reads through MiXCR, listing each CDR3 protein once. In the table there are about 210,000 distinct CDR3 sequences, more than 35% of which are singletons. The genes are TRBV7-2 and TRBJ1-5; tentative D call: TRBD1 (6 bases). The sequencing input was blood, either unsorted or a sorted T cell fraction (not recorded which). The clonotype comes from a human donor who was either an allogeneic HSCT recipient or a stem cell or donor lymphocyte infusion donor (not recorded which). It is not recorded whose cells these are; they may come from a transplant donor. The CDR3 DNA follows: TGTGCCAGCAGCTTATCCGCAGGGGAGAGCAATCAGCCCCAGCATTTT. The encoded protein is CASSLSAGESNQPQHF.